This entry is about one TCR beta chain. CDR1 is MNHEY and CDR2 is SMNVEV in the germline V gene (reference sequence). The V and J ends lost 2 bases and 7 bases, in that order; junction bases with no gene match: 4. There are 14 residues in the CDR3. The data are from a study of T cells in tuberculosis. Repertoires were generated with immunoSEQ multiplex PCR, while TCRdb's copy carries only in-frame clones and drops some. Among approximately 31,000 clones listed, around 88% were seen once. The time point: new active TB diagnosis, blood taken before or within 7 days of starting treatment. Sequencing was performed on PBMCs, taken at tuberculosis diagnosis. This clonotype originated in an adult with tuberculosis. The chain has TRBV27 and TRBJ2-4, with 8 nucleotides matching TRBD2. The CDR3: CASSLREGFNIQYF. The CDR3 DNA reads TGTGCCAGCAGTTTACGGGAGGGCTTTAACATTCAGTACTTC.